This TCR beta chain was recovered during a study of identical twins. The study's findings and limits: Findings depended on cross-sectional statistics rather than tracking the same donors. Among beta out-of-frame sequences, excess sharing between twins appeared weaker. Sequences that were out-of-frame, alpha and twin-shared displayed an excess of low generation probability.

About this clonotype itself: Its antigen is not known.

The authors used template switching to add a universal primer site and gave cDNA unique molecular identifiers. TCRdb independently ran MiXCR on the 5' RACE reads; one entry per CDR3 protein. The data hold over 500,000 distinct CDR3 sequences, with 20% to 25% observed a single time. Germline lookup yields CDR1 SGHRS and CDR2 YFSETQ. Trimming took off 0 bases at V and 0 bases at J, with 10 bases between the two ends. The CDR3 is 16 amino acids. These data also formed part of another study, on T cells expressing NK-cell markers.

This clonotype originated in a woman aged 18-30 years in good health. Sequences were obtained from CD4+ T cells sorted from blood. The V and J genes are TRBV5-1 and TRBJ2-1; weak D call: TRBD2 (5 bases). Written as DNA, the CDR3 is TGCGCCAGCAGCTTGGGGTGGGAGAGCTCCTACAATGAGCAGTTCTTC. Protein: CASSLGWESSYNEQFF. The whole variable domain, filled in from reference TRBV5-1 and TRBJ2-1, reads KAGVTQTPRYLIKTRGQQVTLSCSPISGHRSVSWYQQTPGQGLQFLFEYFSETQRNKGNFPGRFSGRQFSNSRSEMNVSTLELGDSALYLCASSLGWESSYNEQFFGPGTRLTVL.